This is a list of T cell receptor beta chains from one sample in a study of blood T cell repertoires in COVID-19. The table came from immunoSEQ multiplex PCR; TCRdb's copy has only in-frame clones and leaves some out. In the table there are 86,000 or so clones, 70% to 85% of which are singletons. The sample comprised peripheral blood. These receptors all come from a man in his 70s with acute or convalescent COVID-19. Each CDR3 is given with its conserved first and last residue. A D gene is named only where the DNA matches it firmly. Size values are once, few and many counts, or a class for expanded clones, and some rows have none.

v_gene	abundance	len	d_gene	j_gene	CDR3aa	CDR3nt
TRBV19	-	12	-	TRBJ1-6	CASREYNSPLHF	TGTGCCAGTAGAGAGTATAATTCACCCCTCCACTTT
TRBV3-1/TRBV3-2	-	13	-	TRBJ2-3	CASSQRSTDTQYF	TGTGCCAGCAGCCAGAGAAGCACAGATACGCAGTATTTT
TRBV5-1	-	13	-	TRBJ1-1	CASSLGQLTEAFF	TGCGCCAGCAGCTTGGGACAGCTCACTGAAGCTTTCTTT
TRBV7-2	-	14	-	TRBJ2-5	CASSLSVGQETQYF	TGTGCCAGCAGCTTAAGTGTCGGCCAAGAGACCCAGTACTTC
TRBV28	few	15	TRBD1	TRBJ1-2	CASSAPGQGMNGYTF	TGTGCCAGCAGTGCCCCGGGACAGGGAATGAATGGCTACACCTTC
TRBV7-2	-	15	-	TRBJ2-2	CASSLPIARTGELFF	TGTGCCAGCAGCTTACCGATAGCGAGGACCGGGGAGCTGTTTTTT
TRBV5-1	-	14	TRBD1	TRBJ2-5	CASSTRTGSETQYF	TGCGCCAGCAGCACCCGGACAGGATCGGAGACCCAGTACTTC
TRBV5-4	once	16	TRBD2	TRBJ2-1	CASSYSTSGGYNEQFF	TGTGCCAGCAGCTACTCGACTAGCGGGGGGTACAATGAGCAGTTCTTC
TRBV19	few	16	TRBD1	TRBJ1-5	CASRTDRTYSNQPQHF	TGTGCCAGTAGGACGGACAGGACTTATAGCAATCAGCCCCAGCATTTT
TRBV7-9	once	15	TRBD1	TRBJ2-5	CASSLRVRGLETQYF	TGTGCCAGCAGCTTAAGGGTCAGGGGGCTAGAGACCCAGTACTTC
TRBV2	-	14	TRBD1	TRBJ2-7	CASSHRGLAYEQYF	TGTGCCAGCAGTCACAGGGGTCTTGCCTACGAGCAGTACTTC
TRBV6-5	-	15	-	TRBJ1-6	CASISDKAYNSPLHF	TGTGCCAGCATTTCGGACAAGGCCTATAATTCACCCCTCCACTTT
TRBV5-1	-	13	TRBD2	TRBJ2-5	CASSLGAGRGQYF	TGCGCCAGCAGCTTGGGAGCGGGGCGAGGCCAGTACTTC
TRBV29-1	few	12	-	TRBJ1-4	CSVDVGGEKLFF	TGCAGCGTTGACGTAGGGGGAGAAAAACTGTTTTTT
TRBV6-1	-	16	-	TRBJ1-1	CASSEARSGLHTEAFF	TGTGCCAGCAGTGAAGCGCGGTCAGGGCTTCACACTGAAGCTTTCTTT
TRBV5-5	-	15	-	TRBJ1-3	CASRATVFSGNTIYF	TGTGCCAGCCGCGCCACGGTATTCTCTGGAAACACCATATATTTT
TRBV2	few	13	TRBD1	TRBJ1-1	CASSGQGDTEAFF	TGTGCCAGCAGCGGACAGGGAGACACTGAAGCTTTCTTT
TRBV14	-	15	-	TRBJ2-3	CASSQVAGTTDTQYF	TGTGCCAGCAGCCAAGTGGCAGGCACCACAGATACGCAGTATTTT
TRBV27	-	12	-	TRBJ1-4	CASSRGGEKLFF	TGTGCCAGCAGTCGCGGGGGGGAAAAACTGTTTTTT
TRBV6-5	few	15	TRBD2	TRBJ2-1	CASSYSTSGGDEQFF	TGTGCCAGCAGTTACTCGACTAGCGGGGGGGATGAGCAGTTCTTC
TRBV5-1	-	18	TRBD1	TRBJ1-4	CASSLWMTGASTNEKLFF	TGCGCCAGCAGCTTGTGGATGACAGGGGCGTCAACTAATGAAAAACTGTTTTTT
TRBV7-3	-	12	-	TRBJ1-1	CASSLGGFEAFF	TGTGCCAGCAGCTTAGGAGGGTTTGAAGCTTTCTTT
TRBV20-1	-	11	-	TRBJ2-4	CSARGLDIQYF	TGCAGTGCTAGGGGGCTTGACATTCAGTACTTC
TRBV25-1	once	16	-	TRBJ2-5	CASAALGDFTAETQYF	TGTGCCAGCGCCGCCCTCGGGGACTTCACGGCCGAGACCCAGTACTTC
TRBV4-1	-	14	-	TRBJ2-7	CASSQGHNSYEQYF	TGCGCCAGCAGCCAAGGGCACAACTCCTACGAGCAGTACTTC
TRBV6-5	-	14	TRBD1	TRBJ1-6	CASGSGQTNSPLHF	TGTGCCAGCGGGTCGGGACAGACTAATTCACCCCTCCACTTT
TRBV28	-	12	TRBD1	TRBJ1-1	CASRDQGAEAFF	TGTGCCAGCCGGGACCAGGGGGCGGAGGCTTTCTTT
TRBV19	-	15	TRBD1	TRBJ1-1	CASSIGRDRATEAFF	TGTGCCAGTAGTATAGGACGGGACAGGGCCACTGAAGCTTTCTTT
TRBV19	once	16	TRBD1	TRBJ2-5	CASSIVGTGGLETQYF	TGTGCCAGTAGTATAGTAGGTACAGGGGGCCTAGAGACCCAGTACTTC
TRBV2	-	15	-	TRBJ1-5	CASTPREGQNQPQHF	TGTGCCAGCACCCCCCGAGAGGGACAAAATCAGCCCCAGCATTTT
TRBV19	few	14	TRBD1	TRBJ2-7	CASKSGTGIDEQYF	TGTGCCAGTAAAAGCGGGACAGGGATCGACGAGCAGTACTTC
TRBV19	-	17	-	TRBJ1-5	CASTLLGSPGLNQPQHF	TGTGCCAGTACCCTCTTGGGGAGCCCTGGCCTAAATCAGCCCCAGCATTTT
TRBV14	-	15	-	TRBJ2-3	CASSQDRGSTDTQYF	TGTGCCAGCAGCCAAGATAGGGGTAGCACAGATACGCAGTATTTT
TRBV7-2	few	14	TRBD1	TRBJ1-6	CASSLGGTGSPLHF	TGTGCCAGCAGCTTAGGTGGGACAGGTTCGCCCCTCCACTTT
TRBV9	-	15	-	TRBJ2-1	CASSVGGGPYNEQFF	TGTGCCAGCAGCGTCGGCGGGGGCCCTTACAATGAGCAGTTCTTC
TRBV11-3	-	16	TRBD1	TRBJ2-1	CASSLGTGTALNEQFF	TGTGCCAGCAGCTTAGGAACCGGGACAGCGCTTAATGAGCAGTTCTTC
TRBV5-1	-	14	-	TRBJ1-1	CASSLGEGDTEAFF	TGCGCCAGCAGCTTGGGAGAGGGGGACACTGAAGCTTTCTTT
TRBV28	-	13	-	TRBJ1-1	CASITQGDTEAFF	TGTGCCAGCATAACGCAAGGGGACACTGAAGCTTTCTTT
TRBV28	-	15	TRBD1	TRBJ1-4	CASSLNRGRGEKLFF	TGTGCCAGCAGTTTAAACAGGGGGCGAGGTGAAAAACTGTTTTTT
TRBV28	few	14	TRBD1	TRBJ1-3	CASSSGGFRNTIYF	TGTGCCAGCAGTTCAGGGGGCTTTAGGAACACCATATATTTT
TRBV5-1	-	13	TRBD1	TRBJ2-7	CASSWDSPYEQYF	TGCGCCAGCAGCTGGGACAGCCCCTACGAGCAGTACTTC
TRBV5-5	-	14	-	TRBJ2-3	CASSLFPTADTQYF	TGTGCCAGCAGCTTGTTCCCTACAGCAGATACGCAGTATTTT
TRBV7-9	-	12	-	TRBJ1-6	CASSTGNSPLHF	TGTGCCAGCAGCACAGGGAATTCACCCCTCCACTTT
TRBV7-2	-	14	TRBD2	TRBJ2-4	CASSLALAEVIQYF	TGTGCCAGCAGCTTAGCCCTAGCGGAGGTCATTCAGTACTTC
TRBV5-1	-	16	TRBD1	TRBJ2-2	CASSSQGARDTGELFF	TGCGCCAGCAGCAGCCAGGGGGCGCGAGACACCGGGGAGCTGTTTTTT
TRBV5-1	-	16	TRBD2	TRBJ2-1	CASSTSGGSPYNEQFF	TGCGCCAGCAGTACTAGCGGGGGGTCGCCCTACAATGAGCAGTTCTTC
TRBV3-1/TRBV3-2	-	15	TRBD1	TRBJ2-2	CASSQWDRGTGELFF	TGTGCCAGCAGCCAATGGGACAGGGGGACCGGGGAGCTGTTTTTT
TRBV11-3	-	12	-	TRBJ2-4	CASSPSLNIQYF	TGTGCCAGCAGCCCGAGCCTGAACATTCAGTACTTC
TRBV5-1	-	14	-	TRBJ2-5	CASSLWAGQETQYF	TGCGCCAGCAGCTTGTGGGCAGGCCAAGAGACCCAGTACTTC
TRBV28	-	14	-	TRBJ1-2	CASSPPGVHYGYTF	TGTGCCAGCAGTCCCCCCGGGGTTCACTATGGCTACACCTTC
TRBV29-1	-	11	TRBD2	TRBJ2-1	CSVDPGGEQFF	TGCAGCGTTGATCCGGGAGGTGAGCAGTTCTTC
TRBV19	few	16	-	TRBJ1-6	CASTSGGGFQNSPLHF	TGTGCCAGTACCTCGGGGGGTGGATTCCAAAATTCACCCCTCCACTTT
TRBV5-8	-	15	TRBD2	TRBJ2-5	CASSPRRGTVETQYF	TGTGCCAGCAGCCCTCGGCGGGGGACGGTGGAGACCCAGTACTTC
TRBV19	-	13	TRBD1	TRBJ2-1	CASSIQGDNEQFF	TGTGCCAGTAGTATCCAGGGGGACAATGAGCAGTTCTTC
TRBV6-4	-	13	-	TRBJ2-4	CASSERAGGIQYF	TGTGCCAGCAGTGAAAGGGCGGGTGGCATTCAGTACTTC
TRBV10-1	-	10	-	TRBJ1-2	CASSGGGYTF	TGCGCCAGCAGTGGAGGGGGCTACACCTTC
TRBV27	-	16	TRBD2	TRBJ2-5	CASSPRDYPNRETQYF	TGTGCCAGCAGTCCCCGGGACTACCCTAATCGGGAGACCCAGTACTTC
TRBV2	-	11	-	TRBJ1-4	CASTGQTKLFF	TGTGCCAGCACCGGACAGACAAAACTGTTTTTT
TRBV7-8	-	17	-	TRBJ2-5	CASSPFKEGFPQETQYF	TGTGCCAGCAGCCCGTTCAAGGAGGGGTTCCCCCAAGAGACCCAGTACTTC